This T cell receptor beta chain emerged from a study of T cells in Graves' hyperthyroidism and ophthalmopathy. Findings of the study overall: Ophthalmopathy was told apart from stable hyperthyroidism by a 13 V-J model. In validation, the model predicted ophthalmopathy. These predictions came a median about 6 months before onset.

CDR1 is KGHDR, CDR2 SFDVKD, per germline. This CDR3 is 15 amino acids long. V dropped 3 bases and J dropped 7; count of bases not matched to a gene: 8. It was RNA transcripts that yielded the amplified TCR beta CDR3 regions. TCR CDR3 underwent first-round RT-PCR with the HTBI primer set. TCRdb itself ran the multiplex PCR reads through MiXCR, one entry per CDR3 protein. The sample contains about 760,000 distinct CDR3 sequences, about 35% of which appear only once. This clonotype was picked up a small number of times. Its antigen is as yet unknown. Participants, patients aged 18 to 65, had newly diagnosed hyperthyroidism with a duration under 2 months.

The receptor was isolated from a middle-aged woman with Graves' hyperthyroidism. Sequences were obtained from blood. The chain recombines TRBV24-1 with TRBJ1-2; 9 bases are shared with TRBD1. In DNA, the CDR3 is TGTGCCACCAGTGATGCCGGGACAGGGTTCAGTGGCTACACCTTC. Translation gives CATSDAGTGFSGYTF.